This T cell receptor (beta chain) was found in a study of T cells after yellow fever vaccination. This CDR3 spans 13 amino acids. Trimming pared 3 bases from V and 0 bases from J, leaving 5 bases between. The V gene's germline CDR1 is KGHSH and CDR2 LQKENI. This clonotype was seen ten or more times. In TCRdb, the 5' RACE reads were re-called with MiXCR into one record per CDR3 protein. The sample includes over 130,000 distinct CDR3 sequences, 7.7% seen only once; the top ten take roughly 0.76%. Source: CD4+ T cells sorted from PBMCs, taken 5 days after the yellow fever booster vaccination. The chain is built from TRBV18 and TRBJ1-1, with no clear D. This TCR was recovered from a man aged 25 to 40 who received the YFV17D yellow fever vaccine. In DNA form, the CDR3 reads TGTGCCAGCTCACCTCTCTTGAACACTGAAGCTTTCTTT. It codes for CASSPLLNTEAFF.